A selection of T cell receptor beta chains follows, all from one sample in a study of T cells in Graves' hyperthyroidism and ophthalmopathy. Each CDR3 protein is one row after TCRdb ran MiXCR on the multiplex PCR reads. The sample includes some 800,000 distinct CDR3 sequences, over 35% of them seen just once. The sample consisted of blood. Receptors were obtained from a man between 18 and 29 years old with Graves' hyperthyroidism. The CDR3 runs from the conserved cysteine through the conserved F or W. The D gene is left open where the match is weak. Clone size is given for some rows only: seen once, a few or many times, or a class if the clone is expanded.

CDR3aa	CDR3nt	v_gene	d_gene	abundance	j_gene
CSVRGPIEETQYF	TGCAGCGTCAGGGGCCCCATCGAGGAGACCCAGTACTTC	TRBV29-1	-	many	TRBJ2-5
CASSNRSGSLETQYF	TGTGCCAGTAGTAACCGGAGCGGGAGTTTAGAGACCCAGTACTTC	TRBV19	TRBD2	-	TRBJ2-5
CASSMKKQGNTEAFF	TGTGCCAGTAGTATGAAGAAACAAGGGAACACTGAAGCTTTCTTT	TRBV19	-	few	TRBJ1-1
CASSYGQTNTGELFF	TGTGCCAGCAGTTACGGGCAGACCAACACCGGGGAGCTGTTTTTT	TRBV6-5	-	-	TRBJ2-2
CASSQRRQGADTGELFF	TGTGCCAGCAGCCAAAGAAGACAGGGGGCGGACACCGGGGAGCTGTTTTTT	TRBV7-8	TRBD1	few	TRBJ2-2
CSASQASSGANVLTF	TGCAGTGCTAGCCAGGCGTCCTCTGGGGCCAACGTCCTGACTTTC	TRBV20-1	-	many	TRBJ2-6
CAISGQGYTEAFF	TGTGCCATCAGTGGGCAGGGGTACACTGAAGCTTTCTTT	TRBV10-3	-	-	TRBJ1-1
CSARLGVRGAEAFF	TGCAGCGCCAGACTCGGGGTACGTGGCGCTGAAGCTTTCTTT	TRBV29-1	-	-	TRBJ1-1
CASIGWKTQYF	TGTGCCAGCATCGGGTGGAAGACCCAGTACTTC	TRBV11-2	-	-	TRBJ2-5
CASSVGLAHTDTQYF	TGCGCCAGCAGTGTGGGACTAGCGCACACAGATACGCAGTATTTT	TRBV10-2	TRBD2	few	TRBJ2-3
CASSLAGTGGYTEAFF	TGTGCCAGCAGCTTGGCGGGGACAGGGGGATACACTGAAGCTTTCTTT	TRBV7-9	TRBD1	once	TRBJ1-1
CASRRGHYNYGYTF	TGTGCCAGCAGAAGGGGCCATTATAACTATGGCTACACCTTC	TRBV12-3/TRBV12-4	-	few	TRBJ1-2
CASSLTKAYETQYF	TGTGCCAGCAGCCTTACAAAGGCCTATGAGACCCAGTACTTC	TRBV7-9	-	-	TRBJ2-5
CSARSNRDATNTGELFF	TGCAGTGCTAGATCCAATCGGGACGCAACGAACACCGGGGAGCTGTTTTTT	TRBV20-1	-	-	TRBJ2-2
CAGDRGVGELFF	TGTGCCGGGGACAGGGGCGTCGGGGAGCTGTTTTTT	TRBV10-3	TRBD1	-	TRBJ2-2
CASRPRNQPQHF	TGTGCCAGTAGGCCACGAAATCAGCCCCAGCATTTT	TRBV19	-	many	TRBJ1-5
CASSVRGSESGAEYF	TGTGCCAGCAGTGTCAGGGGGAGCGAATCGGGGGCCGAATATTTT	TRBV6-5	TRBD1	-	TRBJ1-3
CASSTRQGGSQPQHF	TGTGCCAGTAGTACCCGACAGGGTGGGAGTCAGCCCCAGCATTTT	TRBV19	TRBD1	many	TRBJ1-5
CASSPGPTLLEQYF	TGTGCCAGCTCACCCGGGCCTACCTTGCTGGAGCAGTACTTC	TRBV18	-	-	TRBJ2-7
CAVGGGAFGNTIYF	TGTGCAGTCGGAGGGGGCGCATTTGGAAACACCATATATTTT	TRBV6-5	TRBD1	-	TRBJ1-3
CASRTGTSYSYEQYF	TGTGCCAGCAGGACCGGGACTAGCTACTCCTACGAGCAGTACTTC	TRBV25-1	TRBD2	once	TRBJ2-7
CASSWGLTEAFF	TGTGCCAGCAGTTGGGGACTCACTGAAGCTTTCTTT	TRBV12-3/TRBV12-4	-	-	TRBJ1-1
CSGAAGGQETQYF	TGCAGCGGGGCAGCGGGAGGCCAAGAGACCCAGTACTTC	TRBV29-1	TRBD2	-	TRBJ2-5
CASSHAPGQFYEQYF	TGCGCCAGCAGCCATGCGCCGGGACAGTTCTACGAGCAGTACTTC	TRBV7-9	TRBD1	few	TRBJ2-7
CASSQDRGHGELFF	TGTGCCAGCAGCCAAGATCGGGGACACGGGGAGCTGTTTTTT	TRBV7-2	-	few	TRBJ2-2
CASSKEPSGEQYF	TGTGCCAGCAGCAAGGAACCCTCGGGGGAGCAGTACTTC	TRBV9	-	few	TRBJ2-7
CSAGGIAGSYEQYF	TGCAGTGCCGGAGGGATAGCGGGATCCTACGAGCAGTACTTC	TRBV20-1	TRBD2	many	TRBJ2-7
CASSSRGNSYEQYF	TGTGCCAGCAGCTCGCGGGGGAATTCCTACGAGCAGTACTTC	TRBV25-1	TRBD2	-	TRBJ2-7
CASSQVGRQMNTEAFF	TGCGCCAGCAGCCAAGTAGGGAGGCAGATGAACACTGAAGCTTTCTTT	TRBV4-1	-	few	TRBJ1-1
CSARAPPTDSIPEKLFF	TGCAGTGCTAGAGCTCCTCCTACTGACAGCATCCCTGAAAAACTGTTTTTT	TRBV20-1	-	many	TRBJ1-4
CASSQDRGGGELFF	TGTGCCAGCAGCCAAGATCGTGGCGGGGGGGAGCTGTTTTTT	TRBV7-2	-	-	TRBJ2-2
CASSPGTSGTFLYEQYF	TGTGCCAGCAGTCCTGGGACTAGCGGGACGTTCCTCTACGAGCAGTACTTC	TRBV7-2	TRBD2	-	TRBJ2-7
CSASSLTSETQYF	TGCAGTGCCAGCTCACTGACTTCGGAGACCCAGTACTTC	TRBV20-1	-	-	TRBJ2-5
CASSFIGGGPPQETQYF	TGTGCCAGCAGTTTTATAGGCGGGGGACCGCCCCAAGAGACCCAGTACTTC	TRBV12-3/TRBV12-4	TRBD2	few	TRBJ2-5
CASSLVGGRGNTEAFF	TGTGCCAGCAGCTTAGTGGGGGGCAGAGGGAACACTGAAGCTTTCTTT	TRBV7-8	-	many	TRBJ1-1
CASTGVGSTEAFF	TGTGCCAGCACAGGGGTCGGGAGCACTGAAGCTTTCTTT	TRBV2	-	many	TRBJ1-1
CASSAPTRTANTGELFF	TGTGCCAGCAGCGCCCCGACTAGGACGGCGAACACCGGGGAGCTGTTTTTT	TRBV9	-	-	TRBJ2-2
CSVGMPGILPYF	TGCAGCGTTGGGATGCCGGGGATACTCCCTTACTTC	TRBV29-1	-	-	TRBJ1-2
CAISYDLSLPVAFF	TGTGCCATCAGTTACGATCTTAGCCTTCCCGTAGCTTTCTTT	TRBV6-5	-	-	TRBJ1-1
CASSSPIGGGMNTEAFF	TGTGCCAGCAGTTCCCCCATCGGCGGGGGAATGAACACTGAAGCTTTCTTT	TRBV14	-	-	TRBJ1-1
CASSLSLAGHYEQYF	TGTGCCAGCAGCTTGAGTTTAGCGGGACACTACGAGCAGTACTTC	TRBV7-8	TRBD2	-	TRBJ2-7